The 32 T cell receptor beta chains given below trace back to one sample, sequenced in a study of blood T cell repertoires in COVID-19. Method: immunoSEQ multiplex PCR; TCRdb's copy keeps in-frame clones and lacks some. The sample shows about 250,000 clones, approximately 86% of them seen only once. The sample taken for sequencing was PBMCs or T cells enriched from blood (not recorded which). The receptors were sampled from a woman in her twenties or thirties with acute COVID-19.

The V call is TRBV27, the J call TRBJ2-2; maybe TRBD2 (5 bases). The germline CDR1 and CDR2 sequences are MNHEY and SMNVEV (reference sequence). V dropped 4 bases and J dropped 9 bases, with 21 bases sitting between them. The CDR3 sequence is 16 residues long. The CDR3 loop is CASSSTRSVGTRELFF. CDR3 in DNA: TGTGCCAGCAGTTCAACTAGGTCGGTGGGTACCAGGGAGCTGTTTTTT.

V gene TRBV7-8 combines with J gene TRBJ2-7, with D perhaps matching TRBD2 (6 bases). There are 13 residues in the CDR3. CDR1 SGHVS and CDR2 FQNEAQ come from the germline V gene. V lost 2 bases and J lost 4, with 9 bases in between. CDR3 residues: CASSLNSGYEQYF. CDR3 bases: TGTGCCAGCAGCTTAAATAGCGGATACGAGCAGTACTTC.

The chain combines TRBV5-8 with TRBJ1-2; maybe TRBD1 (6 bases). V lost 4 bases, J lost 3 bases, and 16 bases lay in between. The CDR3 extends over 15 amino acids. Germline V gene lookup returns CDR1 SGHTS and CDR2 YDEGEE. The CDR3 region is CASSLPQGGYYGYTF. The CDR3 DNA sequence: TGTGCCAGCAGCCTACCACAGGGAGGGTACTATGGCTACACCTTC.

This clone was recorded at least ten times. Other DNA sequences within the sample encode an identical CDR3. The V and J genes are TRBV5-8 and TRBJ2-3; perhaps TRBD1 as D (5 bases). Germline-derived CDR1 and CDR2 are SGHTS and YDEGEE. V was shortened by 4 bases and J by 2 bases, with 11 bases between the two germline ends. The CDR3 is 14 residues long. In DNA, the CDR3 is TGTGCCAGCAGCCTGGGGCGGTTCACAGATACGCAGTATTTT. Protein sequence: CASSLGRFTDTQYF.

The count of this clone is one. The chain couples TRBV19 to TRBJ2-1, with 9 bases that match TRBD2. The ends lost 6 bases at V and 0 bases at J; junction bases unmatched: 3. The CDR3 length is 15 residues. Germline CDR1 and CDR2: LNHDA and SQIVND (reference sequence). The CDR3 loop reads CASRNSGSSYNEQFF. CDR3 DNA sequence: TGTGCCAGTAGAAATAGCGGGAGCTCCTACAATGAGCAGTTCTTC.

The rearrangement uses TRBV4-3 and TRBJ1-1; tentative D call: TRBD1 (6 bases). This CDR3 comprises 13 residues. V was trimmed by 4 bases and J by 5 bases, leaving 11 bases between them. Germline-derived CDR1 and CDR2 are LGHNA and YSLEER. Here the CDR3 DNA reads TGCGCCAGCAGCCCATACAGGGAAACTGAAGCTTTCTTT. It specifies CASSPYRETEAFF.

This chain joins TRBV7-8 and TRBJ1-1; D gene ambiguous. The germline CDR1 and CDR2 sequences are SGHVS and FQNEAQ. The CDR3 is 15 amino acids. Trimming removed 1 base at V and 1 base at J, with 10 bases between. The CDR3 spells CASSLGYQKNTEAFF. CDR3 nucleotides: TGTGCCAGCAGCTTAGGGTATCAGAAGAACACTGAAGCTTTCTTT. The whole variable domain, remainder taken from reference TRBV7-8 and TRBJ1-1, is GAGVSQSPRYKVAKRGQDVALRCDPISGHVSLFWYQQALGQGPEFLTYFQNEAQLDKSGLPSDRFFAERPEGSVSTLKIQRTQQEDSAVYLCASSLGYQKNTEAFFGQGTRLTVV.

This chain joins TRBV5-8 and TRBJ2-7; 13 bases are shared with TRBD2. Germline values: CDR1 SGHTS, CDR2 YDEGEE. This CDR3 is built from 15 residues. The V gene end was trimmed by 2 bases and the J gene end by 5 bases; junction bases not matched to a gene: 4. The CDR3 DNA reads TGTGCCAGCAGCTTCGGGACTAGCGGGATGAACGAGCAGTACTTC. Amino acid sequence: CASSFGTSGMNEQYF.

The chain employs TRBV6-1 and TRBJ1-5; no reliable D call. V shed 3 bases and J shed 2 bases, with 14 bases lying between them. The CDR3 has 16 residues. From germline, CDR1 is MNHNS and CDR2 SASEGT. The CDR3 DNA sequence: TGTGCCAGCAGTGACCCTTGGGAGGTAGGCAATCAGCCCCAGCATTTT. Translated, it gives CASSDPWEVGNQPQHF.

This chain connects TRBV6-5 to TRBJ2-7; 11 positions match TRBD1. This CDR3 contains 14 residues. Germline CDR1 is MNHEY and CDR2 is SVGAGI. With V trimmed by 6 bases and J by 2 bases, 3 bases remained unmatched. CDR3 sequence (DNA): TGTGCCAGCAGCCGGACAGGGGGCACCTACGAGCAGTACTTC. Amino acids: CASSRTGGTYEQYF.

This clone has only a few counts. The V gene is TRBV18, the J gene TRBJ2-1; 7 bases agree with TRBD1. After removal of 0 bases from V and 0 bases from J, the junction contained 2 bases not matched to a gene. The CDR3 length is 16 residues. Looked up from germline, CDR1 is KGHSH and CDR2 is LQKENI. CDR3 amino acids: CASSPPGTVSYNEQFF. The CDR3 nucleotides are TGTGCCAGCTCACCACCTGGGACAGTCTCCTACAATGAGCAGTTCTTC.

The chain couples TRBV9 to TRBJ1-1; no definite D call. The CDR3 loop spans 15 amino acids. V shed 3 bases and J shed 3 bases, with 15 bases lying between them. Germline CDR1 reads SGDLS; CDR2 reads YYNGEE. CDR3 bases: TGTGCCAGCAGCGGAGGGTCATTATGGGACACTGAAGCTTTCTTT. As protein: CASSGGSLWDTEAFF. Based on the CDR3 plus reference TRBV9 and TRBJ1-1, the full variable domain is DSGVTQTPKHLITATGQRVTLRCSPRSGDLSVYWYQQSLDQGLQFLIQYYNGEERAKGNILERFSAQQFPDLHSELNLSSLELGDSALYFCASSGGSLWDTEAFFGQGTRLTVV.

The genes are TRBV15 and TRBJ1-3, with D perhaps matching TRBD1 (6 bases). CDR3 length: 16 amino acids. V gave up 1 base and J gave up 0 bases, with 10 bases separating them. CDR1 LNHNV and CDR2 YYDKDF come from the germline V gene (reference sequence). The CDR3 coding sequence is TGTGCCACCAGCAGAGCCCGAGGGGGCTCTGGAAACACCATATATTTT. It translates to CATSRARGGSGNTIYF. The variable domain in full, completed from reference TRBV15 and TRBJ1-3, reads DAMVIQNPRYQVTQFGKPVTLSCSQTLNHNVMYWYQQKSSQAPKLLFHYYDKDFNNEADTPDNFQSRRPNTSFCFLDIRSPGLGDTAMYLCATSRARGGSGNTIYFGEGSWLTVV.

The chain is built from TRBV29-1 and TRBJ2-7; TRBD1 aligns across 10 bases. The CDR3 runs 13 residues. V shed 6 bases and J 5 bases; nucleotides not matched to a gene: 7. CDR1 and CDR2 (germline): SQVTM, ANQGSEA. The CDR3 region is CSVTGGARNEQYF. The CDR3 DNA sequence: TGCAGCGTGACAGGGGGCGCGAGGAACGAGCAGTACTTC.

This clone was observed a single time. This chain's CDR3 is CASSYSKAYQEQYF. The CDR3 bases are TGTGCCAGCAGTTACTCGAAAGCCTATCAAGAGCAGTACTTC. The rearrangement links TRBV6-5 to TRBJ2-7; unclear D gene. This CDR3 comprises 14 residues. Germline V gene lookup returns CDR1 MNHEY and CDR2 SVGAGI. Trimming removed 0 bases from V and 7 bases from J, with 13 bases in between.

The genes are TRBV5-1 and TRBJ2-7; a possible D gene is TRBD1 (5 bases). CDR1 and CDR2 (germline): SGHRS, YFSETQ. Trimming took off 1 base at V and 1 base at J, with 6 bases between the two ends. CDR3 size: 13 residues. DNA for the CDR3: TGCGCCAGCAGCTTGAGGGGATCCTACGAGCAGTACTTC. It translates to CASSLRGSYEQYF.

The J gene is TRBJ2-3, the V gene TRBV24-1, with 7 positions matching TRBD2. The CDR3 covers 15 residues. V lost 7 bases, J lost 3 bases, and 9 bases stayed unmatched. CDR1 and CDR2 from the germline V gene are KGHDR and SFDVKD. Here the CDR3 reads CATREGGRGTDTQYF. DNA of the CDR3: TGTGCCACCAGAGAAGGCGGGAGAGGGACAGATACGCAGTATTTT.

The chain is built from TRBV5-1 and TRBJ1-2; 9 nucleotides agree with TRBD1. CDR1 is SGHRS, CDR2 YFSETQ, per germline. CDR3 size: 17 residues. After removal of 2 bases from V and 0 bases from J, the junction contained 8 bases not matched to a gene. For the CDR3, the DNA is TGCGCCAGCAGCTTTACCGGGACAGGGAATCCTAACTATGGCTACACCTTC. Translated: CASSFTGTGNPNYGYTF.

This chain uses TRBV10-3 with TRBJ2-5; 9 positions match TRBD2. Unmatched junction bases numbered 8, after V lost 3 bases and J lost 3 bases. The germline V gene has CDR1 ENHRY and CDR2 SYGVKD. This CDR3 has 16 amino acids. CDR3 DNA: TGTGCCATCAGTGATGCGGGGGGACTAGCCGAAGAGACCCAGTACTTC. This codes for CAISDAGGLAEETQYF.

V gene TRBV28 combines with J gene TRBJ1-1; 7 nucleotides line up with TRBD1. The length of the CDR3 is 15 residues. Germline values: CDR1 MDHEN, CDR2 SYDVKM. Trimming removed 5 bases from V and 3 bases from J; junction bases left unmatched: 9. The CDR3 here is CASSTNIDRDTEAFF. The CDR3 coding sequence is TGTGCCAGCAGTACTAACATTGACAGGGACACTGAAGCTTTCTTT.

The chain joins TRBV27 to TRBJ2-1; 14 positions agree with TRBD2. This CDR3 has 17 amino acids. Germline trimming cut 5 bases from V and 6 bases from J; bases unmatched to any gene: 9. Germline values: CDR1 MNHEY, CDR2 SMNVEV (reference sequence). DNA of the CDR3: TGTGCCAGCAGTCAGACTAGCGGGAGGGCCTGGAGCAATGAGCAGTTCTTC. Translated, it gives CASSQTSGRAWSNEQFF.

The chain recombines TRBV5-1 with TRBJ1-1; tentatively, D is TRBD1 (5 bases). The CDR3 length is 14 residues. The V end was cut by 2 bases, the J end by 5 bases, with 13 bases between. In germline, CDR1 is SGHRS, CDR2 YFSETQ. The CDR3 nucleotides are TGCGCCAGCAGCTTTTCCAGGGCGGGGACTGAAGCTTTCTTT. Translating it yields CASSFSRAGTEAFF. Combining the CDR3 with reference TRBV5-1 and TRBJ1-1 gives the whole variable domain KAGVTQTPRYLIKTRGQQVTLSCSPISGHRSVSWYQQTPGQGLQFLFEYFSETQRNKGNFPGRFSGRQFSNSRSEMNVSTLELGDSALYLCASSFSRAGTEAFFGQGTRLTVV.

The chain couples TRBV7-3 to TRBJ2-1; 12 bases match TRBD2. This CDR3 comprises 18 residues. The V and J ends lost 1 base and 4 bases, in that order; junction bases with no gene match: 8. In germline, CDR1 is SGHTA, CDR2 FQGTGA. CDR3 sequence (DNA): TGTGCCAGCAGCTTAAATGCGGGGACTAGCGGGCCGTACAATGAGCAGTTCTTC. This encodes CASSLNAGTSGPYNEQFF. The whole variable domain, remainder taken from reference TRBV7-3 and TRBJ2-1, is GAGVSQTPSNKVTEKGKYVELRCDPISGHTALYWYRQSLGQGPEFLIYFQGTGAADDSGLPNDRFFAVRPEGSVSTLKIQRTERGDSAVYLCASSLNAGTSGPYNEQFFGPGTRLTVL.

The chain couples TRBV19 to TRBJ2-1, with no clear D. The CDR3 is 14 amino acids. V was pared by 7 bases and J by 3 bases, with 13 bases between. Germline V gene sequence: CDR1 LNHDA, CDR2 SQIVND (reference sequence). The CDR3 is CASKESVVYNEQFF. The CDR3 DNA is TGTGCCAGTAAAGAGTCGGTGGTCTACAATGAGCAGTTCTTC.

The V and J genes are TRBV9 and TRBJ1-1; no clear D. Germline CDR1 is SGDLS and CDR2 is YYNGEE. The V and J ends lost 0 bases and 3 bases respectively, with 18 bases between them. The CDR3 consists of 17 residues. The CDR3 nucleotides read TGTGCCAGCAGCGTAGCGGTTAGCCCTCACCGGGACACTGAAGCTTTCTTT. This translates into CASSVAVSPHRDTEAFF.

The chain employs TRBV19 and TRBJ1-1; 8 nucleotides agree with TRBD1. The CDR3 extends over 18 amino acids. Trimming removed 1 base from V and 3 bases from J; junction bases left unmatched: 13. CDR1 is LNHDA, CDR2 SQIVND, per germline (reference sequence). CDR3 in DNA: TGTGCCAGTAGTATAGCGCAGGGGGCGAGACGTAGGGACACTGAAGCTTTCTTT. Protein sequence: CASSIAQGARRRDTEAFF.

The chain uses TRBV28 and TRBJ2-7; TRBD1 might be the D (5 bases). In germline, CDR1 is MDHEN, CDR2 SYDVKM. The CDR3 extends over 13 amino acids. V was shortened by 6 bases and J by 5 bases, with 14 bases between the two germline ends. CDR3 DNA: TGTGCCAGCAGCAAAGACAGCCGCAACGAGCAGTACTTC. Translated: CASSKDSRNEQYF.

The chain joins TRBV29-1 to TRBJ2-7, with D perhaps matching TRBD1 (5 bases). This CDR3 has 12 residues. The V end lost 2 bases, the J end lost 2 bases, and 7 bases lay between the germline ends. In germline, CDR1 is SQVTM, CDR2 ANQGSEA. CDR3 nucleotide sequence: TGCAGCGTTGAAACAGGTACCTACGAGCAGTACTTC. It is translated as CSVETGTYEQYF.

The table lists this clone with a few counts. The chain joins TRBV7-3 to TRBJ2-3; possible D gene TRBD2, 6 bases. Per the germline V gene, CDR1 is SGHTA and CDR2 is FQGTGA. The length of the CDR3 is 16 residues. Trimming left V 5 bases short and J 0 bases short, with 15 bases between. CDR3 sequence reads: CASSEGTVRSTDTQYF. DNA for the CDR3: TGTGCCAGCAGCGAAGGGACTGTGCGTAGCACAGATACGCAGTATTTT.

In its sample, this clone was seen a few times. V is TRBV3-1 (or the pseudogene TRBV3-2) and J is TRBJ2-1; 8 bases are a match to TRBD1. Per the germline V gene, CDR1 is LGHDT and CDR2 is YNNKEL (reference sequence). The CDR3 consists of 15 residues. The junction had 8 bases not matched to a gene; V was cut back by 2 bases and J by 8 bases. The CDR3 coding sequence is TGTGCCAGCAGCCAACAGGGGGCTAGCATGCATGAGCAGTTCTTC. Protein: CASSQQGASMHEQFF.

The chain uses TRBV18 and TRBJ1-6; 8 nucleotides agree with TRBD1. This CDR3 is built from 15 residues. After removal of 6 bases from V and 6 bases from J, the junction contained 7 bases not matched to a gene. CDR1 KGHSH and CDR2 LQKENI come from the germline V gene. This chain's CDR3 is CASSPRTGINSPLHF. In nucleotides, the CDR3 is TGTGCCAGCTCCCCCAGGACAGGGATTAATTCACCCCTCCACTTT.

The chain carries TRBV2 and TRBJ2-3, with 14 bases matching TRBD2. V lost 6 bases, J lost 6 bases, and 5 bases stayed unmatched. Germline V CDR1 and CDR2: SNHLY, FYNNEI. This CDR3 comprises 15 residues. As DNA, the CDR3 is TGTGCCAGCAGCGAGGGACTAGCGGGAGATGATACGCAGTATTTT. It yields the protein CASSEGLAGDDTQYF.